Below are 30 T cell receptor beta chains sequenced from a single sample in a study of radiation and T cells in renal cell carcinoma (dated by TCRdb to 2018 to 2021). Libraries were constructed by the immunoSEQ multiplex PCR assay. Sourced from immuneACCESS, this table was stored by TCRdb with only in-frame sequences that have V and J called. A share of the clones is absent; for the studies checked, an unresolved V gene accounts for under half, and the remainder has no known explanation. Recorded for this sample are some 46,000 clones; about 84% of them occurred a single time. The top ten clones comprise about 25% of the sample. This specimen's time point label, per the study, means: blood 4 weeks post-SBRT, at nephrectomy. The treatment or condition label corresponds to: 15 Gy SBRT to primary tumor, nephrectomy 4 weeks later. Sequenced material: blood, taken from a patient whose treatment included radiotherapy and nephrectomy. These receptors originate from a woman in her seventies with renal cell carcinoma.

CDR3 in DNA: TGTGCCAGCAGGGGAACAGGGCGAGGTATCTACGAGCAGTACTTC. Translation gives CASRGTGRGIYEQYF. The chain recombines TRBV6-1 with TRBJ2-7, with a possible D match to TRBD1 (6 bases). The V gene lost 6 bases and the J gene lost 3 bases, with 18 bases spanning the gap. CDR1 is MNHNS and CDR2 is SASEGT in the germline V gene. The CDR3 loop spans 15 amino acids.

CDR3 in DNA: TGTGCCAGCAGCGTAGGAGTAGCAGGGGGCGCAAGGCAAGAGACCCAGTACTTC. Translation gives CASSVGVAGGARQETQYF. The rearrangement joins TRBV9 to TRBJ2-5, with 8 nucleotides matching TRBD1. The CDR3 length is 18 residues. CDR1 SGDLS and CDR2 YYNGEE come from the germline V gene. Trimming took 0 bases from V and 2 from J; bases not matched to a gene: 12.

The chain carries TRBV25-1 and TRBJ1-3; TRBD1 matches at 8 bases. Per germline, CDR1 MGHDK and CDR2 SYGVNS. The trim removed 1 base at V and 7 bases at J, leaving 6 bases unmatched. The CDR3 runs to 15 residues. CDR3 sequence (DNA): TGTGCCAGCAGTGAATTCGGGACAGGAGACAACACCATATATTTT. It specifies CASSEFGTGDNTIYF.

This chain connects TRBV18 to TRBJ2-1; 8 nucleotides align to TRBD2. There are 16 residues in the CDR3. Germline CDR1 is KGHSH and CDR2 is LQKENI. V gave up 5 bases and J gave up 8 bases; unmatched junction bases: 14. The chain's CDR3 is CASSRRPGLESDEQFF. CDR3 DNA sequence: TGTGCCAGCTCAAGAAGGCCGGGACTAGAAAGCGATGAGCAGTTCTTC.

J is TRBJ1-1 and V is TRBV10-3, with 9 bases aligning to TRBD1. The CDR3 covers 14 residues. Germline CDR1 is ENHRY and CDR2 is SYGVKD. Losses at the gene ends were 4 bases for V and 4 bases for J; bases not matched to a gene: 4. CDR3 in amino acids: CAISGGQGFTEAFF. CDR3 DNA sequence: TGTGCCATCAGTGGGGGACAGGGCTTCACTGAAGCTTTCTTT.

The chain is built from TRBV6-5 and TRBJ2-6; D not certain. From germline, CDR1 is MNHEY and CDR2 SVGAGI. The CDR3 has 15 amino acids. V was trimmed by 0 bases and J by 0 bases, leaving 3 bases between them. CDR3: CASSYSRSGANVLTF. CDR3 nucleotide sequence: TGTGCCAGCAGTTACTCCCGCTCTGGGGCCAACGTCCTGACTTTC.

This chain joins TRBV5-1 and TRBJ2-1; D not certain. Germline V gene data show CDR1 as SGHRS and CDR2 as YFSETQ. The germline V and J ends were trimmed by 2 bases and 2 bases, with 11 bases remaining between them. The CDR3 runs 15 residues. The CDR3 nucleotides are TGCGCCAGCAGCTTAGCCAGCGCAACCTACAATGAGCAGTTCTTC. It encodes CASSLASATYNEQFF.

V gene TRBV19 combines with J gene TRBJ1-1; no reliable D call. The CDR3 has 15 residues. Trimming removed 8 bases at V and 0 bases at J, with 16 bases between. CDR1 and CDR2 (germline): LNHDA, SQIVND (reference sequence). CDR3 bases: TGTGCCAGTCGGGCAGGCGCATTTATGAACACTGAAGCTTTCTTT. It encodes CASRAGAFMNTEAFF.

The rearrangement joins TRBV5-6 to TRBJ1-1, with no clear D. The V gene's germline CDR1 is SGHDT and CDR2 YYEEEE. Between the trimmed V and J ends, which lost 0 bases and 8 bases, there was a span of 8 bases. CDR3 length: 12 residues. CDR3: CASSLALGEAFF. The CDR3 bases are TGTGCCAGCAGCTTGGCCTTGGGAGAAGCTTTCTTT.

The rearrangement joins TRBV7-2 to TRBJ2-2, with D unclear. CDR1 and CDR2 (germline): SGHTA, FQGNSA. V was shortened by 1 base and J by 3 bases, with 6 bases between the two germline ends. The CDR3 sequence is 14 residues long. The CDR3 DNA is TGTGCCAGCAGCTTAGATTCACACACCGGGGAGCTGTTTTTT. Its translation is CASSLDSHTGELFF.

This chain connects TRBV21-1 to TRBJ2-1; TRBD1 reflects the table's D call only, with no check against the DNA. TRBV21-1 corresponds to a pseudogene. The CDR3 covers 17 residues. CDR3: CANSTGRLFGPDNEQFF. The DNA for the CDR3 is TGTGCCAATTCGACAGGCCGACTTTTTGGCCCTGACAATGAGCAGTTCTTC.

The chain has TRBV6-1 and TRBJ2-4; TRBD1 or TRBD2 may be the D gene (6 bases each). The germline V gene has CDR1 MNHNS and CDR2 SASEGT. Trimming took 7 bases from V and 5 from J, leaving 18 bases between them. The CDR3 is 15 residues long. The CDR3 bases are TGTGCCAGCACCTCTTATGGGGGGCTTGAAAACATTCAGTACTTC. Translated: CASTSYGGLENIQYF.

The CDR3 coding sequence is TGTGCCAGAACTCAGACGACAGGAAAAAGACCCCCGGGTACTGAAGCTTTCTTT. Amino acids: CARTQTTGKRPPGTEAFF. This chain uses TRBV5-3 with TRBJ1-1; the D gene is possibly TRBD1 (6 bases). TRBV5-3 is marked as an open reading frame, function uncertain. Trimming took 6 bases from V and 5 from J, leaving 29 bases between them. This CDR3 has 18 residues.

The V gene is TRBV7-9, the J gene TRBJ2-7, with D uncertain. CDR1 and CDR2 (germline): SEHNR, FQNEAQ (reference sequence). The CDR3 has 13 residues. Between the trimmed V and J ends, which lost 5 bases and 1 base, there was a span of 9 bases. The CDR3 here is CASSPRASYEQYF. DNA for the CDR3: TGTGCCAGCAGCCCCCGTGCATCCTACGAGCAGTACTTC.

This chain uses TRBV19 with TRBJ2-2, with unresolved D. Germline CDR1 reads LNHDA; CDR2 reads SQIVND (reference sequence). The CDR3 totals 15 residues. Between the trimmed V and J ends, which lost 1 base and 4 bases, there was a span of 10 bases. Written as DNA, the CDR3 is TGTGCCAGTAGTATAGGTTCGCGGATCACCGGGGAGCTGTTTTTT. This encodes CASSIGSRITGELFF.

V gene TRBV6-1 combines with J gene TRBJ1-2, with a possible D match to TRBD1 (6 bases). Germline assignment: CDR1 MNHNS and CDR2 SASEGT. There are 14 residues in the CDR3. With 5 bases removed from V and 2 bases from J, the gap between germline ends came to 12 bases. The CDR3 here is CASSTGSRNYGYTF. The CDR3 region has the DNA TGTGCCAGCAGTACAGGGTCGAGGAACTATGGCTACACCTTC.

This clone showed up just once. The chain links TRBV28 to TRBJ1-1; D not resolved. Looked up from germline, CDR1 is MDHEN and CDR2 is SYDVKM. This CDR3 region has 13 residues. Deletions cut 3 bases from V and 1 base from J, with 6 bases between. The CDR3 DNA is TGTGCCAGCAGTTTCGGGCAGAACACTGAAGCTTTCTTT. Translation gives CASSFGQNTEAFF.

The rearrangement joins TRBV11-3 to TRBJ2-1; possibly TRBD2 for D (5 bases). V was cut by 1 base and J by 3 bases, with 22 bases left in between. The germline gives CDR1 SGHNT, CDR2 YENEEA. The CDR3 extends over 19 amino acids. CDR3 protein: CASSLGPLGSPTHYNEQFF. The CDR3 region has the DNA TGTGCCAGCAGCTTAGGCCCCCTGGGGAGCCCTACCCACTACAATGAGCAGTTCTTC.

The chain links TRBV2 to TRBJ2-2; 9 nucleotides line up with TRBD1. The junction had 5 bases not matched to a gene; V was cut back by 5 bases and J by 4 bases. There are 15 residues in the CDR3. Germline V gene sequence: CDR1 SNHLY, CDR2 FYNNEI. CDR3 bases: TGTGCCAGCAGTTTGGACAGGGGAGGCACCGGGGAGCTGTTTTTT. This codes for CASSLDRGGTGELFF. The full variable domain, rest sourced from reference TRBV2 and TRBJ2-2, is EPEVTQTPSHQVTQMGQEVILRCVPISNHLYFYWYRQILGQKVEFLVSFYNNEISEKSEIFDDQFSVERPDGSNFTLKIRSTKLEDSAMYFCASSLDRGGTGELFFGEGSRLTVL.

The chain carries TRBV7-8 and TRBJ1-5; D ambiguous. There are 12 residues in the CDR3. Trimming left V 2 bases short and J 5 bases short, with 4 bases between. Germline V gene lookup returns CDR1 SGHVS and CDR2 FQNEAQ. CDR3 loop: CASSLRDQPQHF. DNA of the CDR3: TGTGCCAGCAGCTTAAGGGATCAGCCCCAGCATTTT.

The chain joins TRBV5-4 to TRBJ1-3; D is possibly TRBD1 (6 bases). V lost 2 bases and J lost 0, with 9 bases in between. This CDR3 is 15 amino acids long. CDR1 and CDR2 from the germline V gene are SGHNT and YYREEE (reference sequence). CDR3: CASSLGGLSGNTIYF. The CDR3 bases are TGTGCCAGCAGCTTAGGGGGGCTCTCTGGAAACACCATATATTTT.

This chain uses TRBV5-4 with TRBJ1-2; D gene unclear. Trimming pared 4 bases from V and 1 base from J, leaving 14 bases between. CDR3 size: 15 residues. CDR1 and CDR2 (germline): SGHNT, YYREEE (reference sequence). The CDR3 DNA is TGTGCCAGCAGCCCCTTCGGGGTCGGTAACTATGGCTACACCTTC. Encoded protein: CASSPFGVGNYGYTF. The whole variable domain, filled in from reference TRBV5-4 and TRBJ1-2, reads ETGVTQSPTHLIKTRGQQVTLRCSSQSGHNTVSWYQQALGQGPQFIFQYYREEENGRGNFPPRFSGLQFPNYSSELNVNALELDDSALYLCASSPFGVGNYGYTFGSGTRLTVV.

The V and J genes are TRBV5-4 and TRBJ2-1, with 16 bases that match TRBD2. This CDR3 is 19 amino acids long. Germline-derived CDR1 and CDR2 are SGHNT and YYREEE (reference sequence). J was trimmed by 6 bases and V by 4 bases; bases with no gene match: 13. Here the CDR3 DNA reads TGTGCCAGCAGCCCCACGGGACTAGCGGGAGGGCCCTCGGGCAATGAGCAGTTCTTC. Its translation: CASSPTGLAGGPSGNEQFF.

The chain combines TRBV7-8 with TRBJ2-5, with 7 bases lining up with TRBD2. This CDR3 region has 15 residues. V gave up 5 bases and J gave up 2 bases; unmatched junction bases: 8. Germline CDR1 and CDR2: SGHVS and FQNEAQ. The CDR3 here is CASSPTWGLQETQYF. The CDR3 nucleotides read TGTGCCAGCAGCCCCACATGGGGACTACAAGAGACCCAGTACTTC.

The CDR3 loop reads CASSPGPGEGYEQYF. CDR3 bases: TGTGCCAGCTCGCCCGGACCAGGGGAAGGCTACGAGCAGTACTTC. V is TRBV18 and J is TRBJ2-7; D is perhaps TRBD1 (6 bases). V was pared by 6 bases and J by 3 bases, with 18 bases between. The CDR3 runs 15 residues. Germline V CDR1 and CDR2: KGHSH, LQKENI.

This clone was recorded a few times. This chain joins TRBV5-1 and TRBJ2-1; D is possibly TRBD2 (5 bases). V lost 4 bases, J lost 2 bases, and 13 bases lay in between. Per germline, CDR1 SGHRS and CDR2 YFSETQ. The CDR3 sequence is 15 residues long. DNA for the CDR3: TGCGCCAGCAGCAGGGCTCCGGGAACCTACAATGAGCAGTTCTTC. Protein product: CASSRAPGTYNEQFF.

This chain connects TRBV19 to TRBJ1-4; D uncertain. Germline CDR1 is LNHDA and CDR2 is SQIVND (reference sequence). This CDR3 comprises 15 residues. Trimming took off 5 bases at V and 8 bases at J, with 18 bases between the two ends. This CDR3 is CASSASGASGEKLFF. The CDR3 nucleotides read TGTGCCAGTAGTGCGTCAGGTGCTTCTGGGGAAAAACTGTTTTTT. The full variable domain, in which reference TRBV19 and TRBJ1-4 provide the parts outside the CDR3, is DGGITQSPKYLFRKEGQNVTLSCEQNLNHDAMYWYRQDPGQGLRLIYYSQIVNDFQKGDIAEGYSVSREKKESFPLTVTSAQKNPTAFYLCASSASGASGEKLFFGSGTQLSVL.

The chain joins TRBV7-6 to TRBJ2-1; 11 nucleotides line up with TRBD2. Germline CDR1 is SGHVS and CDR2 is FNYEAQ. Germline trimming cut 0 bases from V and 6 bases from J; bases unmatched to any gene: 4. The CDR3 length is 16 residues. CDR3: CASSLAQLAGVNEQFF. CDR3 bases: TGTGCCAGCAGCTTAGCTCAACTAGCGGGAGTCAATGAGCAGTTCTTC.

V gene TRBV6-5 combines with J gene TRBJ1-1; D unresolved. Germline V lookup: CDR1 MNHEY, CDR2 SVGAGI. The CDR3 loop spans 14 amino acids. Trimming took 5 bases from V and 2 from J, leaving 12 bases between them. CDR3 protein: CASSPLDQNTEAFF. For the CDR3, the DNA is TGTGCCAGCAGTCCTTTGGACCAAAACACTGAAGCTTTCTTT.

V is TRBV19 and J is TRBJ2-7, with a weak D call TRBD1 (5 bases). The V end lost 2 bases, the J end lost 0 bases, and 8 bases lay between the germline ends. Looked up from germline, CDR1 is LNHDA and CDR2 is SQIVND (reference sequence). This CDR3 has 14 residues. The CDR3 sequence: CASSISRGSYEQYF. CDR3 DNA: TGTGCCAGTAGTATATCAAGGGGCTCCTACGAGCAGTACTTC.